In this sample, the clone carrying this T cell receptor (beta chain) turned up many times. What it binds is unknown. TCRdb re-analysed the RT-PCR reads in MiXCR, keeping a single row per CDR3 protein. Altogether 290,000 or so distinct CDR3 sequences are present, around 20% being singletons, with the ten largest covering around 10%. The data belong to a study of response to subunit inactivated influenza vaccine. Study results and limitations: A suggestion made by the authors is that each seasonal influenza vaccination recruits few new T cells.

Trimming took off 1 base at V and 4 bases at J, with 16 bases between the two ends. The germline gives CDR1 DFQATT, CDR2 SNEGSKA (reference sequence). There are 15 residues in the CDR3. The TCR sequence derives from a man between 50 and 75 years old who received an inactivated influenza vaccine. The chain employs TRBV20-1 and TRBJ1-2; D is unresolved. The sample here was PBMCs from blood, taken less than 22 months after vaccination. The CDR3 nucleotides read TGCAGTGCTAGAGTTGCCGTCCCCGGCGGCTATGGCTACACCTTC. This encodes CSARVAVPGGYGYTF.